These 11 T cell receptor beta chains came from one sample sequenced in a study of PD-1 blockade in classical Hodgkin lymphoma. Each of the patients experienced relapse following autologous stem cell transplantation, and their brentuximab vedotin exposure differed. The method was immunoSEQ multiplex PCR; TCRdb's version includes in-frame clones alone and lacks a portion of them. Among 50,000 or so clones listed, around 75% were seen once. Sequencing used peripheral blood mononuclear cells (PBMCs), obtained before the second cycle of nivolumab. These receptor sequences come from a human donor with classical Hodgkin lymphoma.

This chain links TRBV4-2 with TRBJ2-7; D assignment may be TRBD1 or TRBD2 (5 bases each). Germline CDR1 reads LGHNA; CDR2 reads YNFKEQ. This CDR3 has 14 amino acids. V was pared by 4 bases and J by 2 bases, with 12 bases between. For the CDR3, the DNA is TGTGCCAGCAGCCGAAGTCCGGGACCCTACGAGCAGTACTTC. The encoded protein is CASSRSPGPYEQYF.

V is TRBV6-5 and J is TRBJ2-5; D tentatively reads TRBD1 or TRBD2 (5 bases each). Germline CDR1 MNHEY, CDR2 SVGAGI. V was pared by 5 bases and J by 2 bases, with 15 bases between. This CDR3 spans 15 amino acids. CDR3 sequence reads: CASSPGTAPQETQYF. CDR3 sequence (DNA): TGTGCCAGCAGTCCCGGGACGGCCCCACAAGAGACCCAGTACTTC.

The rearrangement links TRBV6-5 to TRBJ1-3; D possibly corresponds to TRBD1 (6 bases). The CDR3 has 15 amino acids. Germline CDR1 is MNHEY and CDR2 is SVGAGI. The V gene lost 0 bases and the J gene lost 7 bases, with 13 bases spanning the gap. The CDR3 DNA reads TGTGCCAGCAGTTACTCGTACAGGGCTTGGAACACCATATATTTT. Translated: CASSYSYRAWNTIYF.

The sample holds a few counts of this clone. In DNA form, the CDR3 reads TGTGCCAGCAGCTACAGTAACACCGGGGAGCTGTTTTTT. Its protein is CASSYSNTGELFF. This chain links TRBV7-3 with TRBJ2-2; D is undetermined. This CDR3 is built from 13 residues. Germline V gene data show CDR1 as SGHTA and CDR2 as FQGTGA. V dropped 4 bases and J dropped 2 bases, with 5 bases sitting between them.

This clone was observed a single time. V is TRBV21-1 and J is TRBJ2-7; TRBD2 reflects the table's D call only, with no check against the DNA. TRBV21-1 is a pseudogene locus. This CDR3 spans 17 amino acids. The CDR3 reads CASSFLMTSGNISEQYF. In nucleotides, the CDR3 is TGTGCCAGCAGCTTCCTAATGACTAGCGGGAATATAAGCGAGCAGTACTTC.

Only a few counts were recorded for this clone. This chain joins TRBV10-3 and TRBJ2-5; TRBD1 matches at 9 bases. The CDR3 is 14 amino acids. The germline V gene has CDR1 ENHRY and CDR2 SYGVKD. The trim removed 8 bases at V and 4 bases at J, leaving 8 bases unmatched. Here the CDR3 DNA reads TGTGCCATCGGGGACAGGGTGTCGTTAGAGACCCAGTACTTC. This codes for CAIGDRVSLETQYF.

V gene TRBV9 combines with J gene TRBJ2-2; D unclear. Looked up from germline, CDR1 is SGDLS and CDR2 is YYNGEE. The CDR3 loop spans 14 amino acids. Trimming removed 0 bases at V and 6 bases at J, with 9 bases between. The CDR3 loop reads CASSVGWGSGELFF. The CDR3 DNA sequence: TGTGCCAGCAGCGTAGGGTGGGGATCCGGGGAGCTGTTTTTT.

The chain couples TRBV9 to TRBJ2-7; D is uncertain. In germline, CDR1 is SGDLS, CDR2 YYNGEE. The CDR3 is 14 residues long. V gave up 0 bases and J gave up 2 bases, with 9 bases separating them. This CDR3 is CASSVEGTAYEQYF. CDR3 in DNA: TGTGCCAGCAGCGTAGAAGGTACCGCCTACGAGCAGTACTTC.

A note on this clone: The junction and the germline gene differ at one end; a read error may be behind it. This sequence joins TRBV19 and TRBJ1-2; TRBD1 might be the D (5 bases). Looked up from germline, CDR1 is LNHDA and CDR2 is SQIVND (reference sequence). The CDR3 extends over 17 amino acids. The chain's CDR3 is CASSMGRFMYDGGDGSF. CDR3 nucleotides: TGTGCCAGTAGTATGGGGAGGTTTATGTACGACGGCGGGGACGGTTCCTTC.

The rearrangement joins TRBV6-5 to TRBJ2-1; D is uncertain. CDR1 and CDR2 (germline): MNHEY, SVGAGI. The ends were cut back, 4 bases at V and 0 bases at J, with 13 bases in the middle. This CDR3 spans 16 amino acids. Here the CDR3 reads CASSLTPSGSYNEQFF. CDR3 nucleotides: TGTGCCAGCAGTTTGACCCCCTCGGGCTCCTACAATGAGCAGTTCTTC.

V gene TRBV7-9 combines with J gene TRBJ2-1, with 8 bases lining up with TRBD2. V shed 5 bases, J shed 5 bases, and the junction held 17 bases outside the gene matches. CDR1 SEHNR and CDR2 FQNEAQ come from the germline V gene (reference sequence). The CDR3 runs 18 residues. The CDR3 here is CASSNPSPAAGEHNEQFF. Here the CDR3 DNA reads TGTGCCAGCAGCAACCCCAGTCCGGCAGCGGGAGAGCACAATGAGCAGTTCTTC. The complete variable domain, with remaining parts taken from reference TRBV7-9 and TRBJ2-1, reads DTGVSQNPRHKITKRGQNVTFRCDPISEHNRLYWYRQTLGQGPEFLTYFQNEAQLEKSRLLSDRFSAERPKGSFSTLEIQRTEQGDSAMYLCASSNPSPAAGEHNEQFFGPGTRLTVL.